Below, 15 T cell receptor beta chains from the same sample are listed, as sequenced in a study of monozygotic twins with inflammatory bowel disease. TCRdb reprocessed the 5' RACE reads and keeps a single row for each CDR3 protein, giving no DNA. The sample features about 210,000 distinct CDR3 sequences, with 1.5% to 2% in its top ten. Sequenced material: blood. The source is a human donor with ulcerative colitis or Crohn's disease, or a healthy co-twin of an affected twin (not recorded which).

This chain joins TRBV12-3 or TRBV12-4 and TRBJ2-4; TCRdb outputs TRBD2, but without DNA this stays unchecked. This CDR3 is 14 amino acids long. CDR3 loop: CASGSRVAKNIQYF.

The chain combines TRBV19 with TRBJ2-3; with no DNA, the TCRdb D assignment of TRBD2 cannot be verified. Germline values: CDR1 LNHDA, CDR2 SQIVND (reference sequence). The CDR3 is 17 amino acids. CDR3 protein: CASSARTSAGGTDTQYF. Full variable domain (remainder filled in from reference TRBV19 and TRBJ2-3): DGGITQSPKYLFRKEGQNVTLSCEQNLNHDAMYWYRQDPGQGLRLIYYSQIVNDFQKGDIAEGYSVSREKKESFPLTVTSAQKNPTAFYLCASSARTSAGGTDTQYFGPGTRLTVL.

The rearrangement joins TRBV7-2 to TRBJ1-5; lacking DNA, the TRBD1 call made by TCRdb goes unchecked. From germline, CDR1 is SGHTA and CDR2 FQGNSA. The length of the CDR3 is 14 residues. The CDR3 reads CASRTGTGGGPQHF.

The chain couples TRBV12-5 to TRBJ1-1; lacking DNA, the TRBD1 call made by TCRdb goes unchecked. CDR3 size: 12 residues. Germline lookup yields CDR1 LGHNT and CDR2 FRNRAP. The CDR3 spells CAGGLGRGEAFF.

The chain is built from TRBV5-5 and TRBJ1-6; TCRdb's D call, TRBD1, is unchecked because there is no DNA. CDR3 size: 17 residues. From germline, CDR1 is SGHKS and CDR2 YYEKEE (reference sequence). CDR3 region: CASRSGQGSSYNSPLHF. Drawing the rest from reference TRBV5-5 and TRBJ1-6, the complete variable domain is DAGVTQSPTHLIKTRGQQVTLRCSPISGHKSVSWYQQVLGQGPQFIFQYYEKEERGRGNFPDRFSARQFPNYSSELNVNALLLGDSALYLCASRSGQGSSYNSPLHFGNGTRLTVT.

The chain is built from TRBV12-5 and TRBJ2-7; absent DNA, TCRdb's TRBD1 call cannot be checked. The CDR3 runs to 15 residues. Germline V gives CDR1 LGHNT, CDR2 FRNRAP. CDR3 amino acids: CASGSAGTGAYEQYF.

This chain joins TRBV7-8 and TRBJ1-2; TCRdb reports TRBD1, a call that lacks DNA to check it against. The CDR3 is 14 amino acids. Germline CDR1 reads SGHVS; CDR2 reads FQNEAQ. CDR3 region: CASTSYPGAYGYTF.

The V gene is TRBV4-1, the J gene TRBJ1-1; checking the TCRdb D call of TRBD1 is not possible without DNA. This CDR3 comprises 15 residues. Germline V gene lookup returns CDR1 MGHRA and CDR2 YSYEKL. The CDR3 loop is CASSQAATGVPRAFF.

The CDR3: CASSYQGTARSQPQHF. The chain combines TRBV6-2 or TRBV6-3 with TRBJ1-5; TCRdb outputs TRBD1, but without DNA this stays unchecked. Germline assignment: CDR1 MNHEY and CDR2 SVGEGT. The CDR3 consists of 16 residues.

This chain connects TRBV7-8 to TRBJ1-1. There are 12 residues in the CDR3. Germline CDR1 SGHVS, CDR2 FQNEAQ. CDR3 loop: CASSLIRGEAFF.

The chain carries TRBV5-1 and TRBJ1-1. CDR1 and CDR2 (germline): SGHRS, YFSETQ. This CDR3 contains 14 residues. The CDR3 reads CASSLARGNTEAFF. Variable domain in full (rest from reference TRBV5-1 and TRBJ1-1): KAGVTQTPRYLIKTRGQQVTLSCSPISGHRSVSWYQQTPGQGLQFLFEYFSETQRNKGNFPGRFSGRQFSNSRSEMNVSTLELGDSALYLCASSLARGNTEAFFGQGTRLTVV.

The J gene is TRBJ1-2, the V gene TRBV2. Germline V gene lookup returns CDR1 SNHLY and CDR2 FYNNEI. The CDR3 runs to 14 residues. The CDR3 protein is CASGLAGPNNGYTF. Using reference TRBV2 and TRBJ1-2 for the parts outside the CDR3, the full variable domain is EPEVTQTPSHQVTQMGQEVILRCVPISNHLYFYWYRQILGQKVEFLVSFYNNEISEKSEIFDDQFSVERPDGSNFTLKIRSTKLEDSAMYFCASGLAGPNNGYTFGSGTRLTVV.

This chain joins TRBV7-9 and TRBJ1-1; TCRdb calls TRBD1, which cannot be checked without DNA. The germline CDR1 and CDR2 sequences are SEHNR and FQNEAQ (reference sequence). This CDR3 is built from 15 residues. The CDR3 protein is CASSLHQTGHTEAFF.

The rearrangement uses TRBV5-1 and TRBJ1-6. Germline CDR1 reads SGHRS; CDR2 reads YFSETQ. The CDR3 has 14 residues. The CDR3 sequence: CASSLDRVGSPLHF. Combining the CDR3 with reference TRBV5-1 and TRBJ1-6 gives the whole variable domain KAGVTQTPRYLIKTRGQQVTLSCSPISGHRSVSWYQQTPGQGLQFLFEYFSETQRNKGNFPGRFSGRQFSNSRSEMNVSTLELGDSALYLCASSLDRVGSPLHFGNGTRLTVT.

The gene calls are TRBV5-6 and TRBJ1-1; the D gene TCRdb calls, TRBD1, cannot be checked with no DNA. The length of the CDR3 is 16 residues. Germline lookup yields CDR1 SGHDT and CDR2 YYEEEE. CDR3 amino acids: CASSSFGGQPIAEAFF.